The 15 T cell receptor beta chains given below trace back to one sample, sequenced in a study of T cell repertoires in cytomegalovirus infection. TCRdb itself ran the reads through MiXCR, one entry per CDR3 protein. The sample holds around 530,000 distinct CDR3 sequences, 15% to 20% seen once. The sequenced sample consisted of CD8+ T cells from PBMCs. The source of these receptors is a human donor in good health (CMV status not recorded). Some clones in this sample may be carry-over from other donors' samples.

This clonotype was recorded at least ten times. The chain carries TRBV7-2 and TRBJ2-1; 14 nucleotides line up with TRBD2. Germline V lookup: CDR1 SGHTA, CDR2 FQGNSA. V dropped 1 base and J dropped 4; count of bases not matched to a gene: 0. The CDR3 length is 16 residues. For the CDR3, the DNA is TGTGCCAGCAGCTTAGGGACTAGCGGGAGGTACAATGAGCAGTTCTTC. Protein product: CASSLGTSGRYNEQFF. The full variable domain, in which reference TRBV7-2 and TRBJ2-1 provide the parts outside the CDR3, is GAGVSQSPSNKVTEKGKDVELRCDPISGHTALYWYRQSLGQGLEFLIYFQGNSAPDKSGLPSDRFSAERTGGSVSTLTIQRTQQEDSAVYLCASSLGTSGRYNEQFFGPGTRLTVL.

This clonotype has ten or more counts. This sequence joins TRBV2 and TRBJ2-1; 8 nucleotides agree with TRBD2. The germline V gene has CDR1 SNHLY and CDR2 FYNNEI. The trim removed 6 bases at V and 7 bases at J, leaving 11 bases unmatched. The CDR3 totals 15 residues. CDR3 protein: CASRTIAGSKNEQFF. DNA for the CDR3: TGTGCCAGCAGAACCATAGCGGGAAGTAAAAATGAGCAGTTCTTC.

This clonotype showed up just a few times. V gene TRBV4-1 combines with J gene TRBJ2-7; TRBD1 matches at 7 bases. V lost 0 bases, J lost 6 bases, and 5 bases stayed unmatched. Germline CDR1 reads MGHRA; CDR2 reads YSYEKL. The CDR3 consists of 14 residues. CDR3 residues: CASSQDRGLIEQYF. The CDR3 DNA reads TGCGCCAGCAGCCAAGACAGGGGGTTGATCGAGCAGTACTTC.

The table lists this clonotype with many counts. V and J are TRBV7-8 and TRBJ1-4; unclear D gene. V lost 2 bases and J lost 4, with 11 bases in between. Germline V gene data show CDR1 as SGHVS and CDR2 as FQNEAQ. This CDR3 is built from 15 residues. CDR3 nucleotide sequence: TGTGCCAGCAGCTTAAGGCGGCAGCATAATGAAAAACTGTTTTTT. Translating gives CASSLRRQHNEKLFF.

Details on this clonotype: Since a much larger clone is just one base distant, this may be a read error. Because it lacks the conserved phenylalanine or tryptophan at the end, this CDR3 is likely a read error. This chain joins TRBV10-3 and TRBJ2-1; 11 positions match TRBD2. CDR3 length: 16 amino acids. Looked up from germline, CDR1 is ENHRY and CDR2 is SYGVKD. V lost 5 bases, J lost 2 bases, and 5 bases stayed unmatched. CDR3 DNA sequence: TGTGCCATCAGTACCCTAGCGGGGGGAACCTACAATGAGCAGTTCTTA. Residues: CAISTLAGGTYNEQFL.

The CDR3 spells CSARGSTSGQETQYF. For the CDR3, the DNA is TGCAGTGCTAGAGGGAGTACTAGCGGACAAGAGACCCAGTACTTC. The J gene is TRBJ2-5, the V gene TRBV20-1, with 8 bases fitting TRBD2. This CDR3 region has 15 residues. The ends lost 1 base at V and 2 bases at J; junction bases unmatched: 6. CDR1 and CDR2 (germline): DFQATT, SNEGSKA (reference sequence).

This clonotype has just one count. A read error may explain this, as a much larger clone is one base away. CDR3 sequence reads: CANSLRQGHRPQHF. CDR3 sequence (DNA): TGTGCCAACAGTCTGCGACAGGGGCATAGGCCCCAGCATTTT. This sequence joins TRBV2 and TRBJ1-5; 8 bases fit TRBD1. CDR1 and CDR2 (germline): SNHLY, FYNNEI. The CDR3 length is 14 residues.

J is TRBJ2-4 and V is TRBV24-1; 8 bases map to TRBD1. The J segment lost 3 bases and the V segment lost 5 bases, leaving 14 bases of the junction unmatched. This CDR3 is 18 amino acids long. Germline V lookup: CDR1 KGHDR, CDR2 SFDVKD. The CDR3 DNA reads TGTGCCACCAGTGCACTTGGACAGGGCATCTGTGACAAAAACATTCAGTACTTC. Amino acids: CATSALGQGICDKNIQYF.

This clonotype appeared a few times. The gene calls are TRBV7-6 and TRBJ2-1; a weak D match, TRBD1 (5 bases). The V gene lost 6 bases and the J gene lost 9 bases, with 12 bases spanning the gap. The CDR3 length is 12 residues. The germline V gene encodes CDR1 SGHVS and CDR2 FNYEAQ. The CDR3 sequence: CASSQGFAEQFF. The CDR3 DNA is TGTGCCAGCAGTCAGGGTTTCGCTGAGCAGTTCTTC. The variable domain in full, with the rest retrieved from reference TRBV7-6 and TRBJ2-1, is GAGVSQSPRYKVTKRGQDVALRCDPISGHVSLYWYRQALGQGPEFLTYFNYEAQQDKSGLPNDRFSAERPEGSISTLTIQRTEQRDSAMYRCASSQGFAEQFFGPGTRLTVL.

This clonotype was seen a handful of times. The gene calls are TRBV6-5 and TRBJ2-2; 10 positions agree with TRBD2. In germline, CDR1 is MNHEY, CDR2 SVGAGI. The V segment lost 6 bases and the J segment 5 bases; nucleotides outside the gene matches: 15. This CDR3 spans 18 amino acids. The CDR3 DNA follows: TGTGCCAGCAGGGCGGGGGGACTAGCGAGGGGAGGGACCGGGGAGCTGTTTTTT. Translating it yields CASRAGGLARGGTGELFF.

Concerning this clonotype itself: Just one base apart from a much larger clone, this may be a read error. The chain uses TRBV10-3 and TRBJ1-1, with 10 bases lining up with TRBD1. CDR1 is ENHRY and CDR2 is SYGVKD in the germline V gene. This CDR3 is built from 17 residues. The CDR3 coding sequence is TGTGCCATCAGTGAGCGGACAGGGGGTAGTCGGAGCACTGAAGTTTTCTTT. Protein product: CAISERTGGSRSTEVFF.

The rearrangement uses TRBV6-5 and TRBJ2-7; 8 bases agree with TRBD2. There are 16 residues in the CDR3. Germline lookup yields CDR1 MNHEY and CDR2 SVGAGI. V lost 5 bases, J lost 4 bases, and 13 bases stayed unmatched. Here the CDR3 reads CASSESGRMFSYEQYF. The CDR3 nucleotides are TGTGCCAGCAGTGAAAGCGGGAGAATGTTCTCTTACGAGCAGTACTTC.

This clonotype was found a few times. The V and J genes are TRBV12-5 and TRBJ2-2; D is unresolved. The CDR3 is 11 residues long. V lost 7 bases, J lost 5 bases, and 5 bases lay in between. Germline V CDR1 and CDR2: LGHNT, FRNRAP. DNA for the CDR3: TGTGCTAGTGCCGTTACCGGGGAGCTGTTTTTT. Protein: CASAVTGELFF. Complete variable domain (other parts from reference TRBV12-5 and TRBJ2-2): DARVTQTPRHKVTEMGQEVTMRCQPILGHNTVFWYRQTMMQGLELLAYFRNRAPLDDSGMPKDRFSAEMPDATLATLKIQPSEPRDSAVYFCASAVTGELFFGEGSRLTVL.

The J gene is TRBJ2-7, the V gene TRBV20-1; the match to TRBD1 covers 8 bases. Unmatched junction bases numbered 6, after V lost 3 bases and J lost 5 bases. The germline V gene encodes CDR1 DFQATT and CDR2 SNEGSKA (reference sequence). CDR3 length: 13 residues. For the CDR3, the DNA is TGCAGTGCTAGCGAACCGACAGGGGACGAGCAGTACTTC. It translates to CSASEPTGDEQYF.

The chain has TRBV11-2 and TRBJ1-4; a weak D match, TRBD1 (5 bases). Trimming took 5 bases from V and 3 from J, leaving 13 bases between them. The CDR3 totals 15 residues. The germline V gene has CDR1 SGHAT and CDR2 FQNNGV. The CDR3 loop reads CASSPGTAPNEKLFF. As DNA, the CDR3 is TGTGCCAGCAGCCCCGGGACGGCACCTAATGAAAAACTGTTTTTT.